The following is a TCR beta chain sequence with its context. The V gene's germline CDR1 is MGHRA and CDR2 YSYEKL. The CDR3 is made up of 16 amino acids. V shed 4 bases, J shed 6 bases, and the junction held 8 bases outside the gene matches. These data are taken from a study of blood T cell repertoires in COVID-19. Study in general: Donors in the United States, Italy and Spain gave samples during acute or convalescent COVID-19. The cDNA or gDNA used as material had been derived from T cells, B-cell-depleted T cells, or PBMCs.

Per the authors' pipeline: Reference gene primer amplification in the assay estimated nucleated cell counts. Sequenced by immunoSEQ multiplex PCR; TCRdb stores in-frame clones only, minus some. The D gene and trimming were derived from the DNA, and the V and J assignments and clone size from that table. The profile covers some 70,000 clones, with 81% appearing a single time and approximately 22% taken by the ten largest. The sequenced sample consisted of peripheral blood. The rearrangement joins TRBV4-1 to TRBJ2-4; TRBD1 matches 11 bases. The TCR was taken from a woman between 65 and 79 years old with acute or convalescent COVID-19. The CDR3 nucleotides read TGCGCCAGCAGCCGGTGGGACAGGGGGAGGATAAACATTCAGTACTTC. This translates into CASSRWDRGRINIQYF.